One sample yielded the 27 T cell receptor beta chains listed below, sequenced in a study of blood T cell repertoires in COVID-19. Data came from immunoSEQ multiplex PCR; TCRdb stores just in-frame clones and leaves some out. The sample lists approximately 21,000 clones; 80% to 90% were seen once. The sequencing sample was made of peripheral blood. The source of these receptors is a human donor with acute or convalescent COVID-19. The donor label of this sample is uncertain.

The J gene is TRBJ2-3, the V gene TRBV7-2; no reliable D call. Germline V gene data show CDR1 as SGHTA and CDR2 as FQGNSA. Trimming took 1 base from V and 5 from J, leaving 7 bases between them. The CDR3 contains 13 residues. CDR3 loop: CASSLGLVDTQYF. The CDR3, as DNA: TGTGCCAGCAGCTTAGGGCTGGTAGATACGCAGTATTTT.

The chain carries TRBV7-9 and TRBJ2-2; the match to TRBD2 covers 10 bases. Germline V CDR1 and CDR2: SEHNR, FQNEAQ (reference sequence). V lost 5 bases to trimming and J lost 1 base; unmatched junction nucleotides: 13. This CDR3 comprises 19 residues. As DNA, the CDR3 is TGTGCCAGCAGCCCACGCTTAGCGGGAGGCCACCGGAACACCGGGGAGCTGTTTTTT. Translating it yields CASSPRLAGGHRNTGELFF.

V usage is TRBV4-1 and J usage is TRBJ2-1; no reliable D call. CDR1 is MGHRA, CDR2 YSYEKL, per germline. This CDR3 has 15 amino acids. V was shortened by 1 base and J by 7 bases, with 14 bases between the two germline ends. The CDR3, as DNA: TGCGCCAGCAGCCAAGGGGCCGCCGCCCTGAATGAGCAGTTCTTC. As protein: CASSQGAAALNEQFF.

In nucleotides, the CDR3 is TGTGCCAGCAGTACTCCGGGTTGGCGAGGCAATGAGCAGTTCTTC. This sequence encodes CASSTPGWRGNEQFF. This chain links TRBV6-2 or TRBV6-3 with TRBJ2-1; D remains unclear. The CDR3 consists of 15 residues. CDR1 is MNHEY and CDR2 is SVGEGT in the germline V gene. The V gene lost 5 bases and the J gene lost 6 bases, with 17 bases spanning the gap.

CDR3: CASSLPGGYGYTF. CDR3 in DNA: TGTGCCAGCAGCTTACCGGGGGGCTATGGCTACACCTTC. V usage is TRBV7-6 and J usage is TRBJ1-2; possible D gene TRBD1, 5 bases. This CDR3 is built from 13 residues. Per germline, CDR1 SGHVS and CDR2 FNYEAQ. The ends were cut back, 2 bases at V and 4 bases at J, with 8 bases in the middle.

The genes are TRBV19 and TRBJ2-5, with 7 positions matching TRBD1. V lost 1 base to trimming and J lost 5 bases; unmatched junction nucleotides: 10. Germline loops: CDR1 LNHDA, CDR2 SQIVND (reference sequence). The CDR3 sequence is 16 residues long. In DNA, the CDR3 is TGTGCCAGTAGTATAGCTGGGACAGCCTGGGGTGAGACCCAGTACTTC. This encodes CASSIAGTAWGETQYF.

The CDR3 bases are TGTGCCAGCAGCTTGTTAAACAGCTATGGCTACACCTTC. Protein: CASSLLNSYGYTF. The gene calls are TRBV5-8 and TRBJ1-2, with D uncertain. Germline CDR1 SGHTS, CDR2 YDEGEE. This CDR3 has 13 amino acids. V dropped 1 base and J dropped 4 bases, with 8 bases sitting between them.

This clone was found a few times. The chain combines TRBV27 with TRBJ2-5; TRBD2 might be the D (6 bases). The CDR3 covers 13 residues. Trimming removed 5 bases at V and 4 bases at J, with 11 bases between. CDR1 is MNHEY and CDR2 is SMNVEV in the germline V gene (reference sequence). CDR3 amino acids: CASSTSGRETQYF. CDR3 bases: TGTGCCAGCAGTACAAGCGGGCGAGAGACCCAGTACTTC.

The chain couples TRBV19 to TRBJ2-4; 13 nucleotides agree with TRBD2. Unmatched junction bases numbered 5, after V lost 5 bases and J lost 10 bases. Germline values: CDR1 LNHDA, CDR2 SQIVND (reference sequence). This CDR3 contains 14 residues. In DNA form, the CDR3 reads TGTGCCAGTAGTCGGACTAGCGGGGGCGGGATTCAGTACTTC. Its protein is CASSRTSGGGIQYF.

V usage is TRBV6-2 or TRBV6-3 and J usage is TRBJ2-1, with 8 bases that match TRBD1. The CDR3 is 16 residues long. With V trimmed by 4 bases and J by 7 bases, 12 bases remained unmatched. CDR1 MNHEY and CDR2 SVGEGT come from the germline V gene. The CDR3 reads CASSSARQGARNEQFF. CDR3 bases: TGTGCCAGCAGTTCGGCACGGCAGGGGGCGCGAAATGAGCAGTTCTTC.

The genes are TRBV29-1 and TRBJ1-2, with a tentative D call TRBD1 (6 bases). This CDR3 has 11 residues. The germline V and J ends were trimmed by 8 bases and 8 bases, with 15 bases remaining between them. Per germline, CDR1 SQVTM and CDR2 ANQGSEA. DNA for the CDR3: TGCAGCACTTCGGACAGTAAGGGCTACACCTTC. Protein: CSTSDSKGYTF.

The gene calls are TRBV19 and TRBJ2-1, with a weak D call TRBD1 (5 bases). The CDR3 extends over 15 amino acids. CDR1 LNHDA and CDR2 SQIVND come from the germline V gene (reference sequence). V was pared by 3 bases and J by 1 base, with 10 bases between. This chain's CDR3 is CASSIAGISYNEQFF. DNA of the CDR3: TGTGCCAGTAGTATTGCAGGGATATCCTACAATGAGCAGTTCTTC. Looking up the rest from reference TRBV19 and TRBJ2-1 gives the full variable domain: DGGITQSPKYLFRKEGQNVTLSCEQNLNHDAMYWYRQDPGQGLRLIYYSQIVNDFQKGDIAEGYSVSREKKESFPLTVTSAQKNPTAFYLCASSIAGISYNEQFFGPGTRLTVL.

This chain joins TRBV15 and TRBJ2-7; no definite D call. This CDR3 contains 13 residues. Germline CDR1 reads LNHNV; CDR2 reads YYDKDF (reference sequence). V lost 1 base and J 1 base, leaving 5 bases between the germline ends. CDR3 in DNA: TGTGCCACCAGCAGAGCGACATCCTACGAGCAGTACTTC. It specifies CATSRATSYEQYF. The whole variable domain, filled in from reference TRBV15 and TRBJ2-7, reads DAMVIQNPRYQVTQFGKPVTLSCSQTLNHNVMYWYQQKSSQAPKLLFHYYDKDFNNEADTPDNFQSRRPNTSFCFLDIRSPGLGDTAMYLCATSRATSYEQYFGPGTRLTVT.

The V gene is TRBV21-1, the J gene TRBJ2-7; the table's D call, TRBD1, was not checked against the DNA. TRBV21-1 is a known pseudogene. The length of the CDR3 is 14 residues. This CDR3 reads CASSPRTDSYEQYF. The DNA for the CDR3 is TGTGCCAGCAGCCCCCGGACAGACTCCTACGAGCAGTACTTC.

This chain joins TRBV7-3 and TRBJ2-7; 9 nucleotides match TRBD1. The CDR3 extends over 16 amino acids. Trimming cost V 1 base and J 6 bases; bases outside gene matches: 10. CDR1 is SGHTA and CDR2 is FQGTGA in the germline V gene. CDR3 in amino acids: CASSLMGPGTGTEQYF. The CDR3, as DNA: TGTGCCAGCAGCTTAATGGGACCCGGGACAGGGACCGAGCAGTACTTC.

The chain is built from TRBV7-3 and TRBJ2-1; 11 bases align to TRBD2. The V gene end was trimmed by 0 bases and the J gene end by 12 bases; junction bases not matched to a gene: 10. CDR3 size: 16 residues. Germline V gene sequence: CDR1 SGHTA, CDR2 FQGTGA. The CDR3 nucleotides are TGTGCCAGCAGCTTAACGAGCGGTAGCGGGGGGGCCGGGCAGTTCTTC. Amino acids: CASSLTSGSGGAGQFF.

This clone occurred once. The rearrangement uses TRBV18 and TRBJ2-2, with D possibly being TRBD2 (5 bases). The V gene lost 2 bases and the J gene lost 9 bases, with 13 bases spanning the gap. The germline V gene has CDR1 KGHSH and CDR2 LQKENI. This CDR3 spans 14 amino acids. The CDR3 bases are TGTGCCAGCTCACCATTAGCACCGGGAAGGGAGCTGTTTTTT. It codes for CASSPLAPGRELFF.

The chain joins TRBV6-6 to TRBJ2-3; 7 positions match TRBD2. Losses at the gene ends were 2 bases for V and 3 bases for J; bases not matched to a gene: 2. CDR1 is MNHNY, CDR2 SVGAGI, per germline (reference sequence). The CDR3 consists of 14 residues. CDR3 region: CASSYGRVTDTQYF. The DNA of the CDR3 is TGTGCCAGCAGTTACGGGAGGGTTACAGATACGCAGTATTTT.

CDR3 amino acids: CASSTGTFTQPQHF. CDR3 nucleotides: TGTGCCAGCAGTACAGGGACCTTTACTCAGCCCCAGCATTTT. The chain uses TRBV6-5 and TRBJ1-5; D perhaps matches TRBD1 (6 bases). Germline V gene sequence: CDR1 MNHEY, CDR2 SVGAGI. The CDR3 is 14 residues long. V gave up 5 bases and J gave up 6 bases, with 14 bases separating them.

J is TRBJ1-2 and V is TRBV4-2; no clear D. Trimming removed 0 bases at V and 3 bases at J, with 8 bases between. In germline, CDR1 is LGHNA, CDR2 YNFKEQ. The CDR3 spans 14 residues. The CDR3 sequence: CASSQDRGYYGYTF. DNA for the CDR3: TGTGCCAGCAGCCAAGATCGCGGCTACTATGGCTACACCTTC.

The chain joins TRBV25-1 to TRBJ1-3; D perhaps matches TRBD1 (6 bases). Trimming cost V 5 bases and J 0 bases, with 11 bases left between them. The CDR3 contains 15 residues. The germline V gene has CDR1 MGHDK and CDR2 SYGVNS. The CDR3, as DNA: TGTGCCAGCAGTACCACAGGGTTCTCTGGAAACACCATATATTTT. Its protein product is CASSTTGFSGNTIYF.

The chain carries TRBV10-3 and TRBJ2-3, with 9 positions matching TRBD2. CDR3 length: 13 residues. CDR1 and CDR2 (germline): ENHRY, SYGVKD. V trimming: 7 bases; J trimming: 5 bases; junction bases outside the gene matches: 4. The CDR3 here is CAITAGGRDTQYF. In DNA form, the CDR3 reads TGTGCCATCACGGCGGGGGGGCGAGATACGCAGTATTTT.

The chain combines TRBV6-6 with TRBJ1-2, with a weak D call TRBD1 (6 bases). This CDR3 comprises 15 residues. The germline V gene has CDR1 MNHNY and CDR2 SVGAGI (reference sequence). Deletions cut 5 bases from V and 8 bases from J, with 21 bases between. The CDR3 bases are TGTGCCAGCAGTCAACTAGGGGGAGCAGGGACAGGCTACACCTTC. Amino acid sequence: CASSQLGGAGTGYTF.

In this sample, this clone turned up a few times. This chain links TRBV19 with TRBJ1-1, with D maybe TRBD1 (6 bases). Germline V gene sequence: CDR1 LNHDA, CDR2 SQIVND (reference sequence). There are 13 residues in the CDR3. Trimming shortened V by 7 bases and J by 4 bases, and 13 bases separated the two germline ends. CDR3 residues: CASNLQGTTEAFF. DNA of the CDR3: TGTGCCAGTAATTTACAGGGTACCACTGAAGCTTTCTTT. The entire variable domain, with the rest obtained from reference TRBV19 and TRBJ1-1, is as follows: DGGITQSPKYLFRKEGQNVTLSCEQNLNHDAMYWYRQDPGQGLRLIYYSQIVNDFQKGDIAEGYSVSREKKESFPLTVTSAQKNPTAFYLCASNLQGTTEAFFGQGTRLTVV.

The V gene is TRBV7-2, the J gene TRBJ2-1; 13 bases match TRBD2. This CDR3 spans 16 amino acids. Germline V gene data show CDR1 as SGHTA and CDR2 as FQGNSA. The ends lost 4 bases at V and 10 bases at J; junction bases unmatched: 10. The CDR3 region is CASSSRWTSGGWEQFF. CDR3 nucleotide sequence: TGTGCCAGCAGCTCCCGGTGGACTAGCGGGGGATGGGAGCAGTTCTTC.

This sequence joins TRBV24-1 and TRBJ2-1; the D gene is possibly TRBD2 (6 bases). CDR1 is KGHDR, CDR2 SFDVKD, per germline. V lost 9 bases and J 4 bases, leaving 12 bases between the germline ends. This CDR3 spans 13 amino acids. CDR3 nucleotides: TGTGCCACCGCGGCGGCGGGGTACAATGAGCAGTTCTTC. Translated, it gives CATAAAGYNEQFF.

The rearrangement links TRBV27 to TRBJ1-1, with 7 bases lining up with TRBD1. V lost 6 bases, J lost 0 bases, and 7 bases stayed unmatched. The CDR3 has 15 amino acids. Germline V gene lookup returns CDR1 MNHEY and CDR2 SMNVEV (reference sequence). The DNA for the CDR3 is TGTGCCAGCAGGCCGAGGGGACAGCTGAACACTGAAGCTTTCTTT. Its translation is CASRPRGQLNTEAFF.